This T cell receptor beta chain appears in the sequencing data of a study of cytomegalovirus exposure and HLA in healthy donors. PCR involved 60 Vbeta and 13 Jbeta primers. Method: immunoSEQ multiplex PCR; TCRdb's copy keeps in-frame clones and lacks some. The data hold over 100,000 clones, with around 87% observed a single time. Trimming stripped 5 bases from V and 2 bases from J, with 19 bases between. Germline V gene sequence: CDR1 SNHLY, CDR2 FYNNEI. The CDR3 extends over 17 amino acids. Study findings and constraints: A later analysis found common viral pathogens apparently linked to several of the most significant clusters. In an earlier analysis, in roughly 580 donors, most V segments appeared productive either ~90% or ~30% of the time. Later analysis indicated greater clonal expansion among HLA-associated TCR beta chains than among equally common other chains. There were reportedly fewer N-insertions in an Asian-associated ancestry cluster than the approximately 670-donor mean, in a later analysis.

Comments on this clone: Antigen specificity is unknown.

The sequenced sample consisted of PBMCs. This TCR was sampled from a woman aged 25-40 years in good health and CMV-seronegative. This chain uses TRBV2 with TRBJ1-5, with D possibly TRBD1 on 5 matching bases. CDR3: CASSKGRVPIGNQPQHF. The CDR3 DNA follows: TGTGCCAGCAGTAAGGGCAGGGTACCGATTGGCAATCAGCCCCAGCATTTT. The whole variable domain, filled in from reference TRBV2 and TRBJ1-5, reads EPEVTQTPSHQVTQMGQEVILRCVPISNHLYFYWYRQILGQKVEFLVSFYNNEISEKSEIFDDQFSVERPDGSNFTLKIRSTKLEDSAMYFCASSKGRVPIGNQPQHFGDGTRLSIL.